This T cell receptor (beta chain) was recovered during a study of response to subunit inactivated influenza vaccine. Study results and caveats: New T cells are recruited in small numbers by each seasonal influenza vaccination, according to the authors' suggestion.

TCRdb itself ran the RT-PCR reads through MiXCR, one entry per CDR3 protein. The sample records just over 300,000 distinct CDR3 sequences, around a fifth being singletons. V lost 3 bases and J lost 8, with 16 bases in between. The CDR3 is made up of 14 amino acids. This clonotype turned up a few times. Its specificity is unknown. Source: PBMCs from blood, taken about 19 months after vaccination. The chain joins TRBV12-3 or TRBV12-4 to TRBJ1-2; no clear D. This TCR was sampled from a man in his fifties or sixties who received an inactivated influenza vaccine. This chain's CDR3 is CASSLGAEGRGYTF. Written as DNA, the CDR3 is TGTGCCAGCAGTTTGGGCGCAGAAGGTAGGGGCTACACCTTC.